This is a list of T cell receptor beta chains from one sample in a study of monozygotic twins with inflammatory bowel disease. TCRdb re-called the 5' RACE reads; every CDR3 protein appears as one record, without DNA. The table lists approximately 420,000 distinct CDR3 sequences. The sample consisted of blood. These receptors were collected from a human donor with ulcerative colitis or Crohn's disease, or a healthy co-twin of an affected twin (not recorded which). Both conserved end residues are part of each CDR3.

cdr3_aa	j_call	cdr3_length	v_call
CASSLVNRDRVAKNIQYF	TRBJ2-4	18	TRBV5-5
CASRDRGEAGELFF	TRBJ2-2	14	TRBV2
CACFKGNSYEQYF	TRBJ2-7	13	TRBV30
CASSRGQGADTQYF	TRBJ2-3	14	TRBV5-1
CSALTSGRARATDTQYF	TRBJ2-3	17	TRBV20-1
CSVRGRLQETQYF	TRBJ2-5	13	TRBV29-1
CASSRDWSGELFF	TRBJ2-2	13	TRBV25-1
CSVEEGGGQPQHF	TRBJ1-5	13	TRBV29-1
CASSLTREVDTQYF	TRBJ2-3	14	TRBV5-1
CASSLQQATNEKLFF	TRBJ1-4	15	TRBV18
CASSKDRVEHNEQFF	TRBJ2-1	15	TRBV5-1
CASGKSGSVPDTQYF	TRBJ2-3	15	TRBV7-2
CSARSPQVSYNEQFF	TRBJ2-1	15	TRBV20-1
CASSLPAGGGTGELFF	TRBJ2-2	16	TRBV6-5
CSASVSNEQFF	TRBJ2-1	11	TRBV20-1
CASTPHKAVYSDTQYF	TRBJ2-3	16	TRBV6-1
CASSYDRGSTGELFF	TRBJ2-2	15	TRBV6-5
CASSQDRDLSPLHF	TRBJ1-6	14	TRBV4-1
CASSRIGTGDYGYTF	TRBJ1-2	15	TRBV5-6
CASSVDQGYYGYTF	TRBJ1-2	14	TRBV9
CASSLGRAPTGELFF	TRBJ2-2	15	TRBV5-1